Listed below are T cell receptor beta chains from one sample, sequenced in a study of tumor-infiltrating lymphocytes in primary liver carcinoma. A single record per CDR3 protein comes from TCRdb applying MiXCR to the multiplex PCR reads. The sample yields a few hundred thousand distinct CDR3 sequences, nearly 60% seen once. The specimen was peripheral blood. The receptors come from a woman aged 30 to 39 with primary liver carcinoma and hepatitis B virus infection. CDR3s leave out the opening cysteine and the closing phenylalanine or tryptophan. Each record gives: V gene, CDR3 protein.

V gene: TRBV29-1
CDR3 protein: SVENADSPSDTQY

V gene: TRBV18
CDR3 protein: ASSPEAWLAGVNEQF

V gene: TRBV6-5
CDR3 protein: ASSTTTAKADTQY

V gene: TRBV20-1
CDR3 protein: SGRDRVYEQY

V gene: TRBV5-4
CDR3 protein: ASSSKNQGQLSYT

V gene: TRBV11-2
CDR3 protein: ASSLDRYDQY

V gene: TRBV11-3
CDR3 protein: ASSFFSGTGYEQY

V gene: TRBV19
CDR3 protein: ASSIVAAVIQPQH

V gene: TRBV6-5
CDR3 protein: ASSREPRGVGAYGYT

V gene: TRBV21-1
CDR3 protein: ASSKDLAGAPVAKNIQY

V gene: TRBV6-5
CDR3 protein: ASKVTGTGETSEAF

V gene: TRBV11-3
CDR3 protein: ASSLGFGAGAGVTDTQY

V gene: TRBV6-1
CDR3 protein: ASKGGLNTGELF

V gene: TRBV4-1
CDR3 protein: ASSPGDRDYYEKLF

V gene: TRBV29-1
CDR3 protein: SGKDRPGEAQN

V gene: TRBV5-5
CDR3 protein: ASSLYGGEATQY

V gene: TRBV5-1
CDR3 protein: ASSLDTNYGYT

V gene: TRBV12-3/TRBV12-4
CDR3 protein: ASSLARGGGTDTQY

V gene: TRBV6-2/TRBV6-3
CDR3 protein: ASSYPHHEVRTEAF

V gene: TRBV5-5
CDR3 protein: VSTLSLGYQETQY

V gene: TRBV6-5
CDR3 protein: ASRGRSGALEQY

V gene: TRBV5-6
CDR3 protein: ASSLDGTTRPF

V gene: TRBV6-1
CDR3 protein: ASPIGCEQY

V gene: TRBV6-6
CDR3 protein: ASNNSRTSGSYEQY

V gene: TRBV4-2
CDR3 protein: ASSPEAGRIIQY

V gene: TRBV29-1
CDR3 protein: SVGPAGREKLF

V gene: TRBV4-1
CDR3 protein: ASSLGLAGVNERF

V gene: TRBV7-8
CDR3 protein: ASGLVLGSGANFLT

V gene: TRBV29-1
CDR3 protein: SVAGPTTSTSGSYEQY

V gene: TRBV6-5
CDR3 protein: ASSYSGTPYGYT

V gene: TRBV7-8
CDR3 protein: ASTTTRRNEQF

V gene: TRBV4-1
CDR3 protein: ASSQVGVGGTASYEQY

V gene: TRBV5-1
CDR3 protein: ASSPAGTGVYEQY

V gene: TRBV14
CDR3 protein: ASSQGRSTDTQY

V gene: TRBV12-3/TRBV12-4
CDR3 protein: ASSKRTSGREQF

V gene: TRBV7-9
CDR3 protein: ASSFFGQGHGYT

V gene: TRBV10-1
CDR3 protein: TSSLGPNYGYT

V gene: TRBV6-1
CDR3 protein: VSSTGTNSYNEQF

V gene: TRBV6-6
CDR3 protein: ATSYGRGVADTQY

V gene: TRBV28
CDR3 protein: ASSQGRFGKNIQY

V gene: TRBV12-3/TRBV12-4
CDR3 protein: ASSLSSLAGAKDTQY

V gene: TRBV6-1
CDR3 protein: ASSAIKTGTEQF

V gene: TRBV6-5
CDR3 protein: ASSFRQLNEILF

V gene: TRBV7-9
CDR3 protein: TSSLRDGLNTIY

V gene: TRBV5-1
CDR3 protein: ARAEHRGSYEQY

V gene: TRBV5-5
CDR3 protein: ASSPREVYEQY